Presented here are 27 T cell receptor beta chains from one specimen sequenced in a study of blood T cell repertoires in COVID-19. Sequencing was performed with immunoSEQ multiplex PCR; in TCRdb, only in-frame clones are kept and a portion is missing. The repertoire holds roughly 260,000 clones, with around 93% as singletons. The sequenced sample consisted of PBMCs or T cells enriched from blood (not recorded which). Receptors originate from a human donor in a cohort exposed to, infected with or recovered from COVID-19 (not recorded which). The donor label of this sample is uncertain.

The chain recombines TRBV9 with TRBJ1-2; TRBD1 agrees at 7 bases. Germline values: CDR1 SGDLS, CDR2 YYNGEE. The CDR3 has 12 residues. Trimming removed 4 bases from V and 8 bases from J; junction bases left unmatched: 5. The CDR3 loop is CASSSTGVGYTF. The CDR3 DNA is TGTGCCAGCAGCTCAACAGGGGTAGGCTACACCTTC.

The rearrangement links TRBV28 to TRBJ2-7; the D gene is possibly TRBD2 (5 bases). Between the trimmed V and J ends, which lost 6 bases and 2 bases, there was a span of 11 bases. The CDR3 covers 13 residues. The germline gives CDR1 MDHEN, CDR2 SYDVKM. The CDR3 DNA is TGTGCCAGCAGACCGACCGGGACCTACGAGCAGTACTTC. Amino acids: CASRPTGTYEQYF.

The chain joins TRBV10-1 to TRBJ2-1; a possible D gene is TRBD1 (5 bases). Germline CDR1 WNHNN, CDR2 SYGVQD (reference sequence). The CDR3 extends over 16 amino acids. Trimming pared 6 bases from V and 4 bases from J, leaving 19 bases between. CDR3 protein: CASSHQSPGQYNEQFF. The CDR3 DNA is TGCGCCAGCAGCCACCAGTCGCCAGGACAATACAATGAGCAGTTCTTC.

The chain couples TRBV6-5 to TRBJ2-7; possibly TRBD1 for D (6 bases). Trimming shortened V by 6 bases and J by 6 bases, and 12 bases separated the two germline ends. Germline CDR1 and CDR2: MNHEY and SVGAGI. The CDR3 contains 12 residues. The CDR3 region has the DNA TGTGCCAGCAGGAGGACAGTGAGCGAGCAGTACTTC. This codes for CASRRTVSEQYF.

J is TRBJ2-7 and V is TRBV21-1; the D call of TRBD1 is as the table states it, not checked on the DNA. TRBV21-1 is termed a pseudogene. The CDR3 contains 14 residues. CDR3 in amino acids: CASTPPSGPHEQYF. The CDR3 nucleotides are TGTGCCAGCACTCCACCGTCAGGGCCGCACGAGCAGTACTTC.

The chain joins TRBV18 to TRBJ2-1; D call uncertain. V lost 6 bases and J 5 bases, leaving 8 bases between the germline ends. Germline V gene data show CDR1 as KGHSH and CDR2 as LQKENI. The CDR3 runs 12 residues. DNA for the CDR3: TGTGCCAGCTCTCAACTCCACAATGAGCAGTTCTTC. It codes for CASSQLHNEQFF.

This rearrangement joins TRBV2 to TRBJ1-2, with a possible D match to TRBD1 (5 bases). The CDR3 consists of 14 residues. V was shortened by 4 bases and J by 0 bases, with 9 bases between the two germline ends. Germline V gene lookup returns CDR1 SNHLY and CDR2 FYNNEI. CDR3 DNA sequence: TGTGCCAGCAGTGTAACAGGAGCTAACTATGGCTACACCTTC. Its translation: CASSVTGANYGYTF.

V is TRBV7-8 and J is TRBJ1-6; no firm D call. The CDR3 extends over 12 amino acids. Germline CDR1 reads SGHVS; CDR2 reads FQNEAQ. V gave up 5 bases and J gave up 7 bases, with 6 bases separating them. The CDR3 reads CASSVPNSPLHF. The CDR3 nucleotides read TGTGCCAGCAGCGTTCCGAATTCACCCCTCCACTTT.

There are a few counts of this clone. The rearrangement links TRBV7-2 to TRBJ1-2; the match to TRBD1 covers 7 bases. CDR3 length: 16 residues. Trimming at V came to 2 bases and at J to 8 bases, leaving 14 bases not matched to a gene. The V gene's germline CDR1 is SGHTA and CDR2 FQGNSA. Written as DNA, the CDR3 is TGTGCCAGCAGCTTATTCAGCCCCGGGACAGCCTACGGCTACACCTTC. This encodes CASSLFSPGTAYGYTF.

The chain combines TRBV7-3 with TRBJ1-1, with a possible D match to TRBD1 (5 bases). CDR1 is SGHTA, CDR2 FQGTGA, per germline. Trimming shortened V by 0 bases and J by 0 bases, and 17 bases separated the two germline ends. This CDR3 is built from 18 residues. This chain's CDR3 is CASSLTGGTLGVNTEAFF. The CDR3 region has the DNA TGTGCCAGCAGCTTAACCGGGGGGACTCTTGGGGTGAACACTGAAGCTTTCTTT.

A single count supports this clone. The CDR3 sequence is CATSDPGFKQFF. CDR3 bases: TGTGCCACCAGTGATCCCGGGTTCAAGCAGTTCTTC. The gene calls are TRBV24-1 and TRBJ2-1; D is ambiguous. CDR3 length equals 12 residues. Germline V lookup: CDR1 KGHDR, CDR2 SFDVKD. V dropped 3 bases and J dropped 11 bases, with 10 bases sitting between them.

The J gene is TRBJ2-7, the V gene TRBV20-1; possible D gene TRBD2, 6 bases. The CDR3 is 13 residues long. The ends were cut back, 5 bases at V and 0 bases at J, with 11 bases in the middle. Germline CDR1 is DFQATT and CDR2 is SNEGSKA (reference sequence). CDR3 sequence (DNA): TGCAGTGCTCGTGACGGGGGCTCCTACGAGCAGTACTTC. This translates into CSARDGGSYEQYF.

The V call is TRBV4-1, the J call TRBJ2-7; 8 bases align to TRBD2. The CDR3 spans 15 residues. V dropped 1 base and J dropped 3; count of bases not matched to a gene: 5. In germline, CDR1 is MGHRA, CDR2 YSYEKL. CDR3 region: CASSQVRGGLYEQYF. The CDR3 region has the DNA TGCGCCAGCAGCCAAGTTCGCGGGGGGCTCTACGAGCAGTACTTC.

V usage is TRBV27 and J usage is TRBJ2-1; D call uncertain. CDR1 MNHEY and CDR2 SMNVEV come from the germline V gene (reference sequence). Trimming stripped 5 bases from V and 0 bases from J, with 14 bases between. The CDR3 is 16 amino acids. Here the CDR3 reads CASSRLRPTSYNEQFF. The CDR3 DNA is TGTGCCAGCAGTCGCCTCAGGCCCACCTCCTACAATGAGCAGTTCTTC.

The genes are TRBV5-1 and TRBJ2-7, with a tentative D call TRBD2 (7 bases). The V end was cut by 2 bases, the J end by 1 base, with 13 bases between. Per the germline V gene, CDR1 is SGHRS and CDR2 is YFSETQ. The CDR3 consists of 15 residues. The CDR3 spells CASSFGAGASYEQYF. CDR3 bases: TGCGCCAGCAGCTTTGGGGCGGGGGCTTCCTACGAGCAGTACTTC.

The chain recombines TRBV18 with TRBJ2-1, with 10 positions matching TRBD1. The length of the CDR3 is 16 residues. V lost 6 bases, J lost 7 bases, and 12 bases stayed unmatched. The germline V gene has CDR1 KGHSH and CDR2 LQKENI. The CDR3 protein is CASSPDPGQGMNEQFF. CDR3 DNA: TGTGCCAGCTCGCCCGACCCGGGACAGGGGATGAATGAGCAGTTCTTC.

V is TRBV9 and J is TRBJ2-1; 15 bases line up with TRBD2. Germline trimming cut 4 bases from V and 2 bases from J; bases unmatched to any gene: 4. The CDR3 totals 17 residues. Germline loops: CDR1 SGDLS, CDR2 YYNGEE. In nucleotides, the CDR3 is TGTGCCAGCAGCTGGACTAGCGGGGGGGCCGCCTACAATGAGCAGTTCTTC. It is translated as CASSWTSGGAAYNEQFF.

This clone showed up many times. The chain has TRBV5-1 and TRBJ2-7, with D possibly matching TRBD1 (5 bases). The V end was cut by 5 bases, the J end by 2 bases, with 14 bases between. From germline, CDR1 is SGHRS and CDR2 YFSETQ. The CDR3 runs to 14 residues. CDR3 sequence: CASREGVNTYEQYF. CDR3 sequence (DNA): TGCGCCAGCAGGGAAGGGGTAAACACCTACGAGCAGTACTTC.

V gene TRBV3-1 (or the pseudogene TRBV3-2) combines with J gene TRBJ1-2; D is unresolved. This CDR3 has 17 residues. V was cut by 0 bases and J by 3 bases, with 17 bases left in between. CDR1 and CDR2 from the germline V gene are LGHDT and YNNKEL (reference sequence). CDR3 residues: CASSQERRPYIDYGYTF. For the CDR3, the DNA is TGTGCCAGCAGCCAAGAAAGGCGGCCTTATATAGACTATGGCTACACCTTC.

The chain is built from TRBV5-1 and TRBJ1-2; D possibly corresponds to TRBD1 (5 bases). CDR1 and CDR2 from the germline V gene are SGHRS and YFSETQ. The CDR3 extends over 12 amino acids. Deletions cut 1 base from V and 8 bases from J, with 9 bases between. The CDR3 region has the DNA TGCGCCAGCAGCTTGTGGGGGGAAGGCTACACCTTC. Translating it yields CASSLWGEGYTF. Looking up the rest from reference TRBV5-1 and TRBJ1-2 gives the full variable domain: KAGVTQTPRYLIKTRGQQVTLSCSPISGHRSVSWYQQTPGQGLQFLFEYFSETQRNKGNFPGRFSGRQFSNSRSEMNVSTLELGDSALYLCASSLWGEGYTFGSGTRLTVV.

V and J are TRBV30 and TRBJ2-7; TRBD1 agrees at 7 bases. The CDR3 runs to 13 residues. The germline V gene encodes CDR1 GTSNPN and CDR2 SVGIG (reference sequence). V lost 3 bases and J lost 5; bases outside the gene matches: 7. The CDR3 sequence: CAWRTPGTDEQYF. The CDR3 nucleotides read TGTGCCTGGAGGACCCCCGGGACAGACGAGCAGTACTTC.

The rearrangement uses TRBV4-1 and TRBJ2-5, with a weak D call TRBD2 (6 bases). CDR1 and CDR2 from the germline V gene are MGHRA and YSYEKL. V was trimmed by 0 bases and J by 5 bases, leaving 22 bases between them. The CDR3 length is 18 residues. The CDR3 DNA is TGCGCCAGCAGCCAAGATCTTGTAGTCCTGGGGGGATCGGAGACCCAGTACTTC. This gives the protein CASSQDLVVLGGSETQYF.

This chain links TRBV19 with TRBJ2-2; 10 nucleotides align to TRBD1. Germline V lookup: CDR1 LNHDA, CDR2 SQIVND (reference sequence). Trimming removed 11 bases from V and 4 bases from J; junction bases left unmatched: 10. The CDR3 contains 15 residues. CDR3 residues: CASEVGQGTTGELFF. The CDR3 DNA follows: TGTGCCTCAGAGGTGGGACAGGGGACCACCGGGGAGCTGTTTTTT. Using reference TRBV19 and TRBJ2-2 for the parts outside the CDR3, the full variable domain is DGGITQSPKYLFRKEGQNVTLSCEQNLNHDAMYWYRQDPGQGLRLIYYSQIVNDFQKGDIAEGYSVSREKKESFPLTVTSAQKNPTAFYLCASEVGQGTTGELFFGEGSRLTVL.

The chain's CDR3 is CAGNGGLGETQYF. DNA of the CDR3: TGTGCCGGGAACGGGGGGCTAGGAGAGACCCAGTACTTC. The genes are TRBV7-9 and TRBJ2-5, with a weak D call TRBD2 (7 bases). Trimming stripped 11 bases from V and 4 bases from J, with 17 bases between. The CDR3 extends over 13 amino acids. Germline V CDR1 and CDR2: SEHNR, FQNEAQ (reference sequence). Full variable domain (remainder filled in from reference TRBV7-9 and TRBJ2-5): DTGVSQNPRHKITKRGQNVTFRCDPISEHNRLYWYRQTLGQGPEFLTYFQNEAQLEKSRLLSDRFSAERPKGSFSTLEIQRTEQGDSAMYLCAGNGGLGETQYFGPGTRLLVL.

The chain employs TRBV19 and TRBJ2-4; D is perhaps TRBD2 (6 bases). The germline CDR1 and CDR2 sequences are LNHDA and SQIVND (reference sequence). V was clipped by 9 bases and J by 6 bases, with 24 bases between them. The CDR3 loop spans 16 amino acids. The CDR3 reads CARGLTAVGGRNIQYF. The DNA of the CDR3 is TGTGCCAGGGGTCTGACAGCCGTGGGGGGTAGAAACATTCAGTACTTC.

The chain uses TRBV15 and TRBJ2-7; 7 bases line up with TRBD1. This CDR3 has 13 amino acids. Germline V CDR1 and CDR2: LNHNV, YYDKDF (reference sequence). With V trimmed by 11 bases and J by 0 bases, 7 bases remained unmatched. CDR3 region: CAVRQGTSYEQYF. DNA of the CDR3: TGTGCCGTCAGACAGGGCACCTCCTACGAGCAGTACTTC.

The chain combines TRBV14 with TRBJ2-5; D possibly corresponds to TRBD1 (7 bases). The CDR3 loop spans 14 amino acids. Germline V CDR1 and CDR2: SGHDN, FVKESK. Trimming removed 4 bases from V and 5 bases from J, with 14 bases in between. Here the CDR3 reads CASSRKPGGETQYF. The CDR3 DNA sequence: TGTGCCAGCAGCCGCAAACCAGGGGGGGAGACCCAGTACTTC.